This T cell receptor (beta chain) was found in a study of low-dose radiotherapy and immunotherapy resistance in tumors. About the research overall: Patients received cyclophosphamide 200 mg/m2 intravenously every two weeks, the day before radiation-immunotherapy.

Primers used for first-strand cDNA, a TRAV- and TRBV-specific set, covered both alpha and beta chains. Amplification, which lasted 15 to 20 PCR cycles, used a constant-region primer and V-primer adapter to amplify TCRs. TCRdb fed the reads into MiXCR, producing one record per CDR3 protein. In the table there are 95,000 to 100,000 distinct CDR3 sequences, about 20% of which are singletons. In germline, CDR1 is MNHNS, CDR2 SASEGT. The V gene end was trimmed by 2 bases and the J gene end by 7 bases; junction bases not matched to a gene: 7. There are 15 residues in the CDR3. As for this clonotype: A far larger clone is only one base removed, so a read error is likely.

Time point defined: after trial treatment. Treatment described: LDRT plus nivolumab, ipilimumab, low-dose cyclophosphamide and aspirin (RACIN trial). Every donor was treated with nivolumab, ipilimumab, aspirin, low-dose cyclophosphamide and also low-dose radiotherapy. Eligible patients had advanced solid tumors lacking tumor-infiltrating lymphocytes. The material sequenced was PBMCs, taken after low-dose radiotherapy plus immunotherapy. V usage is TRBV6-1 and J usage is TRBJ2-7, with 11 bases fitting TRBD2. The source is a male donor with prostate cancer. This CDR3 is CASSELAGGNNEQYF. CDR3 coding DNA: TGTGCCAGCAGTGAACTAGCGGGGGGTAACAATGAGCAGTACTTC.